These 27 T cell receptor beta chains came from one sample sequenced in a study of molecular identifiers for immune sequencing clone quantification. MiXCR was run by TCRdb on the PCR reads, yielding one entry per CDR3 protein. This table holds 88,000 or so distinct CDR3 sequences, around 23% found once. Sequenced material: naive CD8+ T cells from blood, with Jurkat cell RNA spiked in. Subset defined: FACS-sorted CD8+CD4-CCR7+CD45RA+ naive T cells. These receptors all stem from a human donor in good health. Some libraries in this study had Jurkat cell RNA spiked in.

Only a few counts were recorded for this clonotype. The rearrangement joins TRBV6-1 to TRBJ2-3, with D possibly being TRBD1 or TRBD2 (5 bases each). This CDR3 region has 15 residues. Trimming took off 6 bases at V and 0 bases at J, with 13 bases between the two ends. Germline V gene sequence: CDR1 MNHNS, CDR2 SASEGT. The chain's CDR3 is CASRTTGASTDTQYF. The DNA for the CDR3 is TGTGCCAGCAGAACAACCGGGGCTAGCACAGATACGCAGTATTTT.

The chain carries TRBV6-4 and TRBJ2-3; D gene ambiguous. This CDR3 is built from 11 residues. The V gene's germline CDR1 is MRHNA and CDR2 SNTAGT. V was shortened by 8 bases and J by 11 bases, with 14 bases between the two germline ends. The CDR3 reads CASVSTLWQYF. CDR3 DNA: TGTGCCAGCGTTTCAACTTTGTGGCAGTATTTT.

V and J are TRBV19 and TRBJ2-1; 8 bases align to TRBD2. Germline V gene data show CDR1 as LNHDA and CDR2 as SQIVND (reference sequence). The CDR3 length is 15 residues. The ends lost 3 bases at V and 7 bases at J; junction bases unmatched: 8. The CDR3: CASSIPAGVGNEQFF. DNA of the CDR3: TGTGCCAGTAGTATTCCAGCGGGAGTTGGTAATGAGCAGTTCTTC.

This clonotype was observed at least ten times. The gene calls are TRBV11-2 and TRBJ2-3, with D perhaps TRBD2 (6 bases). The V and J ends lost 1 base and 5 bases respectively, with 19 bases between them. Germline CDR1 and CDR2: SGHAT and FQNNGV. The CDR3 extends over 17 amino acids. The CDR3 DNA reads as TGTGCCAGCAGCTTAGTGGGAGGCGGGCTAGCGAGAGATACGCAGTATTTT. It translates to CASSLVGGGLARDTQYF.

The chain links TRBV4-3 to TRBJ2-1, with 8 bases identical to TRBD1. With 0 bases clipped from V and 8 bases from J, the junction kept 9 bases outside the gene matches. The CDR3 sequence is 16 residues long. Germline CDR1 is LGHNA and CDR2 is YSLEER. The CDR3 coding sequence is TGCGCCAGCAGCCAAGAGAGTAGGACAGGGTCCTATGAGCAGTTCTTC. This sequence encodes CASSQESRTGSYEQFF.

The J gene is TRBJ2-7, the V gene TRBV5-6, with D tentatively TRBD1 (6 bases). Trimming left V 0 bases short and J 4 bases short, with 11 bases between. This CDR3 comprises 14 residues. Germline CDR1 SGHDT, CDR2 YYEEEE. CDR3 DNA: TGTGCCAGCAGCTTGGCCAACAGGGAATACGAGCAGTACTTC. This encodes CASSLANREYEQYF.

At least ten counts were recorded for this clonotype. The chain carries TRBV28 and TRBJ2-3; D possibly corresponds to TRBD2 (6 bases). This CDR3 is built from 15 residues. Per germline, CDR1 MDHEN and CDR2 SYDVKM. Trimming took off 3 bases at V and 0 bases at J, with 10 bases between the two ends. The CDR3 nucleotides are TGTGCCAGCAGTTTGGGTGGGACTAGCACAGATACGCAGTATTTT. Residues: CASSLGGTSTDTQYF. The full variable domain, completed using reference TRBV28 and TRBJ2-3, is DVKVTQSSRYLVKRTGEKVFLECVQDMDHENMFWYRQDPGLGLRLIYFSYDVKMKEKGDIPEGYSVSREKKERFSLILESASTNQTSMYLCASSLGGTSTDTQYFGPGTRLTVL.

This clonotype was recorded at least ten times. CDR3 nucleotide sequence: TGCGCCAGCAGCCAACCCACAGATACGCAGTATTTT. It encodes CASSQPTDTQYF. The chain couples TRBV4-1 to TRBJ2-3; the D is unclear. V gave up 2 bases and J gave up 2 bases, with 2 bases separating them. This CDR3 has 12 residues. Germline CDR1 MGHRA, CDR2 YSYEKL.

Comment on this clonotype: Just one base apart from a much larger clone, this may be a read error. The chain couples TRBV7-9 to TRBJ2-7; TRBD2 is a possible D gene (7 bases). Germline-derived CDR1 and CDR2 are SEHNR and FQNEAQ (reference sequence). V gave up 8 bases and J gave up 6 bases, with 26 bases separating them. The CDR3 runs to 16 residues. The CDR3 coding sequence is TGTGCCAGCTGCTCTTTCTCCCAGGGGAGGGTGATCGAGCAGTACTTC. Amino acids: CASCSFSQGRVIEQYF. Full variable domain (outside the CDR3, taken from reference TRBV7-9 and TRBJ2-7): DTGVSQNPRHKITKRGQNVTFRCDPISEHNRLYWYRQTLGQGPEFLTYFQNEAQLEKSRLLSDRFSAERPKGSFSTLEIQRTEQGDSAMYLCASCSFSQGRVIEQYFGPGTRLTVT.

This clonotype occurred a few times. This chain uses TRBV30 with TRBJ2-7; 10 positions agree with TRBD2. In germline, CDR1 is GTSNPN, CDR2 SVGIG (reference sequence). Trimming removed 8 bases from V and 0 bases from J; junction bases left unmatched: 1. The CDR3 has 12 residues. The CDR3 loop reads CAASGGSYEQYF. The CDR3 DNA reads as TGTGCCGCTAGCGGGGGCTCCTACGAGCAGTACTTC.

Remarks on this clonotype: Given a much more abundant clone one base away, this may be a read error. This sequence joins TRBV5-1 and TRBJ2-5; TRBD2 matches at 7 bases. J lost 5 bases, V lost 7 bases, and 17 bases had no gene match. Per germline, CDR1 SGHRS and CDR2 YFSETQ. This CDR3 spans 16 amino acids. The CDR3 here is CASFLGVNGGFETQYF. The CDR3 DNA reads as TGCGCCAGCTTCCTTGGTGTGAACGGGGGGTTCGAGACCCAGTACTTC.

This clonotype was counted between two and nine times. The V gene is TRBV4-3, the J gene TRBJ1-6; D gene ambiguous. The V gene's germline CDR1 is LGHNA and CDR2 YSLEER. V lost 0 bases and J 6 bases, leaving 12 bases between the germline ends. CDR3 length: 16 amino acids. CDR3 coding DNA: TGCGCCAGCAGCCAAGATAGAGGTACAGCTAATTCACCCCTCCACTTT. Translating gives CASSQDRGTANSPLHF.

In its sample, this clonotype was seen many times. This chain links TRBV5-4 with TRBJ2-3; 13 nucleotides line up with TRBD2. Trimming removed 5 bases from V and 0 bases from J; junction bases left unmatched: 9. This CDR3 contains 18 residues. Germline CDR1 SGHNT, CDR2 YYREEE (reference sequence). This chain's CDR3 is CASSGLAGESTSTDTQYF. CDR3 nucleotides: TGTGCCAGCAGTGGACTAGCGGGGGAATCAACTAGCACAGATACGCAGTATTTT.

This clonotype was detected many times. V is TRBV27 and J is TRBJ2-7, with D perhaps TRBD1 (5 bases). With 7 bases removed from V and 7 bases from J, the gap between germline ends came to 23 bases. CDR1 and CDR2 from the germline V gene are MNHEY and SMNVEV (reference sequence). This CDR3 has 15 amino acids. CDR3 coding DNA: TGTGCCAGCACCAATAGTGTAGGGGCCGAGAGGGAGCAGTACTTC. Its protein product is CASTNSVGAEREQYF.

On this clonotype itself: One base away lies a much larger clone, so this may be a sequencing read error. This rearrangement joins TRBV30 to TRBJ2-7, with TRBD1 matching over 7 bases. The germline CDR1 and CDR2 sequences are GTSNPN and SVGIG (reference sequence). The ends lost 1 base at V and 0 bases at J; junction bases unmatched: 0. The CDR3 loop spans 13 amino acids. CDR3 in amino acids: CAWSGDSSYEQYF. In DNA form, the CDR3 reads TGTGCCTGGAGTGGGGACAGCTCCTACGAGCAGTACTTC.

This clonotype was picked up many times. V usage is TRBV9 and J usage is TRBJ2-6; D unclear. The length of the CDR3 is 16 residues. V lost 0 bases and J lost 0, with 7 bases in between. Germline V gene sequence: CDR1 SGDLS, CDR2 YYNGEE. CDR3 coding DNA: TGTGCCAGCAGCGTAGAGGCCAGCTCTGGGGCCAACGTCCTGACTTTC. Amino acid sequence: CASSVEASSGANVLTF.

The genes are TRBV4-3 and TRBJ1-4; the D is unclear. The CDR3 totals 13 residues. With 0 bases removed from V and 7 bases from J, the gap between germline ends came to 6 bases. Germline CDR1 and CDR2: LGHNA and YSLEER. The CDR3 is CASSQDGGEKLFF. CDR3 nucleotide sequence: TGCGCCAGCAGCCAAGATGGTGGTGAAAAACTGTTTTTT.

This clonotype was picked up many times. This sequence joins TRBV28 and TRBJ1-1; TRBD1 aligns across 7 bases. CDR3 length: 13 residues. Per germline, CDR1 MDHEN and CDR2 SYDVKM. V lost 5 bases, J lost 6 bases, and 6 bases stayed unmatched. The CDR3 DNA follows: TGTGCCAGCAGTAAGGGGGCGCTTCCTGAAGCTTTCTTT. It yields the protein CASSKGALPEAFF.

This clonotype was seen at least ten times. The junction departs from germline at one end; a sequencing error may be responsible. The genes are TRBV5-1 and TRBJ1-1, with 7 positions matching TRBD1. The CDR3 contains 12 residues. The germline gives CDR1 SGHRS, CDR2 YFSETQ. The CDR3 region has the DNA TGTGCCAGCAGCTTACAGGGGACTGAAGCTTTCTTT. Its protein is CASSLQGTEAFF.

This chain joins TRBV13 and TRBJ2-2, with D perhaps assigned TRBD1 or TRBD2 (5 bases each). This CDR3 is 13 amino acids long. The germline V and J ends were trimmed by 3 bases and 11 bases, with 13 bases remaining between them. Germline V lookup: CDR1 PRHDT, CDR2 FYEKMQ (reference sequence). The CDR3 DNA follows: TGTGCCAGCAGCTTCCGGAGAGGGGATGAGCTGTTTTTT. This gives the protein CASSFRRGDELFF.

This clonotype has only a few counts. V and J are TRBV6-2 or TRBV6-3 and TRBJ1-5; 10 bases map to TRBD1. J gave up 2 bases and V 0 bases, and 1 base lay outside the gene matches. The CDR3 loop spans 16 amino acids. Germline loops: CDR1 MNHEY, CDR2 SVGEGT. The CDR3 DNA reads as TGTGCCAGCAGTTACTCCGGACAGGGGGGCAATCAGCCCCAGCATTTT. Protein sequence: CASSYSGQGGNQPQHF.

In its sample, this clonotype was seen many times. This sequence joins TRBV20-1 and TRBJ1-1, with D perhaps TRBD1 (6 bases). This CDR3 has 17 amino acids. Germline loops: CDR1 DFQATT, CDR2 SNEGSKA (reference sequence). Between the trimmed V and J ends, which lost 0 bases and 5 bases, there was a span of 22 bases. CDR3 region: CSARDFQSGKGGTEAFF. The DNA of the CDR3 is TGCAGTGCTAGAGATTTTCAATCCGGGAAGGGGGGTACTGAAGCTTTCTTT.

Details on this clonotype: With a much larger clone just one base away, this may be a read error. V and J are TRBV7-9 and TRBJ2-2, with TRBD1 as a possible D gene (6 bases). The CDR3 covers 15 residues. Germline-derived CDR1 and CDR2 are SEHNR and FQNEAQ (reference sequence). CDR3 region: CASSGRQVSTGVLFF. The CDR3 DNA sequence: TGTGCCAGCAGCGGTCGACAGGTTAGCACCGGGGTGCTGTTTTTT.

This clonotype was counted at least ten times. J is TRBJ2-3 and V is TRBV4-2, with 12 bases aligning to TRBD2. Looked up from germline, CDR1 is LGHNA and CDR2 is YNFKEQ. The CDR3 is 19 amino acids. V gave up 0 bases and J gave up 2 bases; unmatched junction bases: 9. CDR3 DNA: TGTGCCAGCAGCCAAGAGGAACTAGCGGGAGGTACGGCCACAGATACGCAGTATTTT. It codes for CASSQEELAGGTATDTQYF.

Ten or more counts support this clonotype. The J gene is TRBJ2-2, the V gene TRBV7-6, with TRBD1 as a possible D gene (6 bases). Germline V gene data show CDR1 as SGHVS and CDR2 as FNYEAQ. Trimming cost V 3 bases and J 0 bases, with 23 bases left between them. The CDR3 loop spans 20 amino acids. The CDR3 DNA follows: TGTGCCAGCAGCTTGTGGCTTGGGGAGAGGGACATTACGAACACCGGGGAGCTGTTTTTT. It specifies CASSLWLGERDITNTGELFF.

This clonotype was counted only a few times. The chain joins TRBV7-2 to TRBJ2-7; 11 bases match TRBD2. The CDR3 sequence is 18 residues long. V lost 5 bases and J lost 3; bases outside the gene matches: 15. Germline lookup yields CDR1 SGHTA and CDR2 FQGNSA. The chain's CDR3 is CASSPPGTSGPPLYEQYF. CDR3 coding DNA: TGTGCCAGCAGCCCCCCCGGGACTAGCGGTCCGCCCCTCTACGAGCAGTACTTC.

About this clonotype itself: Because the CDR3 is missing its conserved closing phenylalanine or tryptophan, this is likely a read error. This chain uses TRBV10-3 with TRBJ2-1; D not certain. Trimming stripped 2 bases from V and 5 bases from J, with 7 bases between. CDR1 ENHRY and CDR2 SYGVKD come from the germline V gene. The CDR3 consists of 13 residues. The CDR3 DNA reads TGTGCCATCAGTGAGGGCAGAGACAATGAGCAGTTCCTC. This sequence encodes CAISEGRDNEQFL.